This T cell receptor (beta chain) was observed in a study of T cell responses to AZD1222 COVID-19 vaccine. Broader study findings: Most donors were white British, females outnumbered males, and clonal diversity was possibly underestimated. Close to half of spike-specific TCRs reportedly recognize unmutated variant regions. Recipients of AZD1222 seropositive at baseline numbered only 6 or 7.

Assay: immunoSEQ multiplex PCR; the TCRdb copy retains only in-frame clones and omits some. The sample consists of about 48,000 clones, 75% to 90% of them appearing once. Whether given at about 4 or about 12 weeks, second doses were pooled. About this clone itself: Its target is not known.

The receptor was derived from an adult who received the AZD1222 COVID-19 vaccine. The material sequenced was peripheral blood, taken 28 days after the second AZD1222 dose.

CDR3 DNA: TGTGCCAGCAGCAAGTTGGACACTGAAGCTTTCTTT. Translated, it gives CASSKLDTEAFF. The chain recombines TRBV5-4 with TRBJ1-1; D gene unclear. Germline-derived CDR1 and CDR2 are SGHNT and YYREEE (reference sequence). V was clipped by 4 bases and J by 3 bases, with 7 bases between them. The CDR3 is made up of 12 amino acids.